Each of the 15 T cell receptor beta chains below was sequenced from the same sample in a study of Graves' ophthalmopathy and Graves' hyperthyroidism. Using RNA transcripts, the TCR beta CDR3 regions were amplified. In the first round, RT-PCR was carried out with HTBI primers, and a multiplex PCR formed the second round. TCRdb analysed the multiplex PCR reads with MiXCR anew, one entry per CDR3 protein. The table records 560,000 or so distinct CDR3 sequences, about two fifths of them present only once. Sequenced material: peripheral blood or thyroid tissue (not recorded which). The receptors stem from an adult man with Graves' hyperthyroidism.

This clonotype was seen only a few times. V is TRBV27 and J is TRBJ1-2; D not resolved. This CDR3 region has 14 residues. CDR1 and CDR2 from the germline V gene are MNHEY and SMNVEV (reference sequence). Between the trimmed V and J ends, which lost 0 bases and 4 bases, there was a span of 9 bases. This CDR3 is CASSLSGPSYGYTF. As DNA, the CDR3 is TGTGCCAGCAGTTTATCCGGACCGAGCTATGGCTACACCTTC.

Turning to this clonotype: A much more abundant neighbour one base away suggests this may be a read error. V and J are TRBV7-2 and TRBJ1-4, with D perhaps TRBD1 (5 bases). The CDR3 covers 15 residues. Germline lookup yields CDR1 SGHTA and CDR2 FQGNSA. In DNA, the CDR3 is TGTGCCAGCAGCCTATCTCCGGGGCCTAATGGAAAACTGTTTTTT. Its translation: CASSLSPGPNGKLFF.

CDR3 amino acids: CASSPRDRGLETQYF. CDR3 bases: TGTGCCAGCAGCCCCAGAGACAGGGGGCTTGAGACCCAGTACTTC. This chain links TRBV2 with TRBJ2-5; 10 bases fit TRBD1. The length of the CDR3 is 15 residues. Germline V gene data show CDR1 as SNHLY and CDR2 as FYNNEI. J gave up 5 bases and V 6 bases, and 9 bases lay outside the gene matches.

The sample holds many counts of this clonotype. The chain links TRBV10-3 to TRBJ1-6; no clear D gene. V was trimmed by 0 bases and J by 4 bases, leaving 7 bases between them. The V gene's germline CDR1 is ENHRY and CDR2 SYGVKD. The CDR3 runs to 15 residues. In nucleotides, the CDR3 is TGTGCCATCAGTGAGTCCCAGACATATAATTCACCCCTCCACTTT. Translated, it gives CAISESQTYNSPLHF.

This clonotype came up once. The chain uses TRBV12-3 or TRBV12-4 and TRBJ1-1; 7 bases match TRBD1. CDR3 length: 13 residues. V dropped 8 bases and J dropped 5; count of bases not matched to a gene: 8. The CDR3 DNA reads TGTGCCAGCGAGCCAGGGGGAGAGACTGAAGCTTTCTTT. The encoded protein is CASEPGGETEAFF.

The chain couples TRBV29-1 to TRBJ2-2; TRBD2 matches at 8 bases. The CDR3 sequence is 12 residues long. The germline CDR1 and CDR2 sequences are SQVTM and ANQGSEA. Trimming cost V 4 bases and J 7 bases; bases outside gene matches: 2. This CDR3 is CSVAGGDGELFF. In DNA, the CDR3 is TGCAGCGTTGCGGGAGGGGACGGGGAGCTGTTTTTT.

The CDR3 here is CATSDAGESSGNTIYF. In DNA, the CDR3 is TGTGCCACCAGTGACGCCGGAGAAAGCTCTGGAAACACCATATATTTT. The chain recombines TRBV24-1 with TRBJ1-3; no clear D gene. The CDR3 covers 16 residues. The V end lost 4 bases, the J end lost 0 bases, and 12 bases lay between the germline ends. Germline V CDR1 and CDR2: KGHDR, SFDVKD.

Written as DNA, the CDR3 is TGTGCCAGCGAGCCAACAGGAAGGGACACTGAAGCTTTCTTT. Its translation is CASEPTGRDTEAFF. The gene calls are TRBV2 and TRBJ1-1; D is perhaps TRBD1 (5 bases). V was clipped by 8 bases and J by 3 bases, with 16 bases between them. CDR1 SNHLY and CDR2 FYNNEI come from the germline V gene. The CDR3 has 14 residues.

In its sample, this clonotype was seen many times. The CDR3 nucleotides read TGTGCCAGCAGCGTAGTCTCCTACGAGCAGTACTTC. Translation gives CASSVVSYEQYF. The rearrangement links TRBV5-8 to TRBJ2-7, with unresolved D. The CDR3 loop spans 12 amino acids. V was pared by 4 bases and J by 0 bases, with 5 bases between. Looked up from germline, CDR1 is SGHTS and CDR2 is YDEGEE.

J is TRBJ2-5 and V is TRBV20-1, with a possible D match to TRBD1 (8 bases). V was shortened by 7 bases and J by 7 bases, with 25 bases between the two germline ends. The CDR3 loop spans 15 amino acids. Germline V gene data show CDR1 as DFQATT and CDR2 as SNEGSKA (reference sequence). The CDR3 reads CSGVDRATSRATQYF. The CDR3 DNA follows: TGCAGTGGGGTGGACAGGGCGACTAGCAGGGCGACCCAGTACTTC.

Ten or more counts support this clonotype. The chain carries TRBV7-9 and TRBJ1-2; D might be TRBD1 (6 bases). This CDR3 is built from 16 residues. Trimming pared 5 bases from V and 0 bases from J, leaving 16 bases between. The V gene's germline CDR1 is SEHNR and CDR2 FQNEAQ (reference sequence). This chain's CDR3 is CASSIRGQTSNYGYTF. CDR3 sequence (DNA): TGTGCCAGCAGCATCCGGGGGCAGACCTCTAACTATGGCTACACCTTC.

The chain is built from TRBV7-9 and TRBJ1-5; possible D gene TRBD1, 5 bases. CDR3 length equals 16 residues. V was shortened by 6 bases and J by 4 bases, with 19 bases between the two germline ends. Germline assignment: CDR1 SEHNR and CDR2 FQNEAQ (reference sequence). DNA for the CDR3: TGTGCCAGCAGTTTATTATCGGTCGCAGGGAATCAGCCCCAGCATTTT. Translated, it gives CASSLLSVAGNQPQHF.

This sequence joins TRBV12-3 or TRBV12-4 and TRBJ1-1; perhaps TRBD1 as D (5 bases). The CDR3 has 16 amino acids. The ends were cut back, 3 bases at V and 1 base at J, with 15 bases in the middle. CDR3: CASSFAIVDRNTEAFF. The CDR3 DNA follows: TGTGCCAGCAGTTTCGCGATAGTCGACAGGAACACTGAAGCTTTCTTT.

The rearrangement joins TRBV29-1 to TRBJ1-2, with a possible D match to TRBD1 (6 bases). CDR1 is SQVTM and CDR2 is ANQGSEA in the germline V gene. V was pared by 8 bases and J by 8 bases, with 21 bases between. The CDR3 is 13 amino acids. DNA of the CDR3: TGCAGCAGTCGGGTGGGACAAAATAACGGCTACACCTTC. The encoded protein is CSSRVGQNNGYTF.

This clonotype has only a few counts. The genes are TRBV5-1 and TRBJ2-2, with 7 bases identical to TRBD1. V dropped 0 bases and J dropped 5; count of bases not matched to a gene: 4. The CDR3 totals 15 residues. The germline CDR1 and CDR2 sequences are SGHRS and YFSETQ. The CDR3 DNA reads TGCGCCAGCAGCTTGGAAGGGGGCGGAACCGGGGAGCTGTTTTTT. This sequence encodes CASSLEGGGTGELFF.